This TCR beta chain was identified in a study of blood T cell repertoires in COVID-19. Germline CDR1 is SGHTA and CDR2 is FQGNSA. The CDR3 extends over 15 amino acids. V lost 3 bases to trimming and J lost 5 bases; unmatched junction nucleotides: 3. Data came from immunoSEQ multiplex PCR; TCRdb stores just in-frame clones and leaves some out. The sample yields around 430,000 clones, approximately 89% seen once. The sequenced material came from peripheral blood. The source is a woman in her fifties or sixties with COVID-19, enrolled during active disease. The chain carries TRBV7-2 and TRBJ2-1, with TRBD2 matching 11 bases. As DNA, the CDR3 is TGTGCCAGCAGCTTTAGCGGGGGGGGGCACAATGAGCAGTTCTTC. Amino acid sequence: CASSFSGGGHNEQFF.